The next 14 T cell receptor beta chains were all read from a single sample in a study of blood T cells in healthy people across ages. It was with a sample-barcoded 5' primer and a J-beta primer mix that a second PCR of roughly 6 to 11 cycles was run. TCRdb redid the calling of the 5' RACE reads with MiXCR, one entry per CDR3 protein. The data show fewer than 2,000,000 distinct CDR3 sequences, roughly 43% seen once. The specimen was blood. The receptors shown here come from a human donor in good health.

V and J are TRBV7-3 and TRBJ2-1, with no clear D. Germline-derived CDR1 and CDR2 are SGHTA and FQGTGA. With 1 base removed from V and 6 bases from J, the gap between germline ends came to 10 bases. The CDR3 has 14 amino acids. The CDR3 DNA sequence: TGTGCCAGCAGCTTAAACCCCGGTCGCAATGAGCAGTTCTTC. It is translated as CASSLNPGRNEQFF.

This chain joins TRBV10-3 and TRBJ1-4; unclear D gene. CDR3 length: 12 amino acids. Germline-derived CDR1 and CDR2 are ENHRY and SYGVKD. Trimming removed 6 bases from V and 5 bases from J, with 7 bases in between. The CDR3 protein is CAIRRPNEKLFF. The CDR3 region has the DNA TGTGCCATCAGACGGCCCAATGAAAAACTGTTTTTT.

This clonotype was seen a handful of times. V usage is TRBV6-6 and J usage is TRBJ2-1; 10 nucleotides agree with TRBD2. The CDR3 has 15 amino acids. Germline CDR1 is MNHNY and CDR2 is SVGAGI (reference sequence). V was pared by 6 bases and J by 8 bases, with 10 bases of the junction left unmatched. The DNA for the CDR3 is TGTGCCAGCAGCTATAGCGGGGGGCTCGGGGATGAGCAGTTCTTC. Translated: CASSYSGGLGDEQFF.

The chain uses TRBV2 and TRBJ2-7, with D possibly matching TRBD1 (5 bases). The CDR3 runs 13 residues. The germline V and J ends were trimmed by 4 bases and 3 bases, with 10 bases remaining between them. CDR1 and CDR2 from the germline V gene are SNHLY and FYNNEI. CDR3 sequence: CASSVDIYYEQYF. The CDR3, as DNA: TGTGCCAGCAGTGTGGACATCTACTACGAGCAGTACTTC.

This rearrangement joins TRBV24-1 to TRBJ2-3; the D call may be TRBD1 or TRBD2 (5 bases each). The CDR3 has 14 amino acids. CDR1 is KGHDR and CDR2 is SFDVKD in the germline V gene. The ends were cut back, 7 bases at V and 2 bases at J, with 12 bases in the middle. The CDR3 coding sequence is TGTGCCACCAGGGACTCAGGGTCCACAGATACGCAGTATTTT. Translating it yields CATRDSGSTDTQYF.

This clonotype has just a few counts. V usage is TRBV4-2 and J usage is TRBJ1-1; unclear D gene. CDR3 length equals 15 residues. Trimming took off 1 base at V and 0 bases at J, with 9 bases between the two ends. CDR1 and CDR2 (germline): LGHNA, YNFKEQ. The CDR3 here is CASSQGSALNTEAFF. CDR3 DNA: TGTGCCAGCAGCCAAGGGTCGGCCCTGAACACTGAAGCTTTCTTT.

J is TRBJ2-5 and V is TRBV4-2; tentatively, D is TRBD1 (5 bases). The J call is uncertain, as TRBJ2-7 better fits the DNA end. This CDR3 contains 15 residues. The germline gives CDR1 LGHNA, CDR2 YNFKEQ. The CDR3 here is CASSQEWGNTYEQYF. The CDR3 region has the DNA TGTGCCAGCAGCCAAGAATGGGGCAATACTTACGAGCAGTACTTC.

The rearrangement links TRBV6-1 to TRBJ2-1; 8 bases line up with TRBD1. Germline loops: CDR1 MNHNS, CDR2 SASEGT. This CDR3 is 15 amino acids long. With 5 bases clipped from V and 1 base from J, the junction kept 4 bases outside the gene matches. CDR3 in amino acids: CASSRDRRSYNEQFF. The CDR3 DNA is TGTGCCAGCAGTAGGGACAGGAGATCCTACAATGAGCAGTTCTTC.

Only a few counts were recorded for this clonotype. This chain connects TRBV5-1 to TRBJ1-2, with D possibly matching TRBD1 (5 bases). CDR3 length equals 15 residues. The ends were cut back, 4 bases at V and 4 bases at J, with 17 bases in the middle. Germline values: CDR1 SGHRS, CDR2 YFSETQ. The CDR3 sequence: CASSPLPTGVYGYTF. CDR3 coding DNA: TGCGCCAGCAGCCCACTACCTACAGGAGTCTATGGCTACACCTTC.

In the case of this clonotype: At one end the junction does not follow the germline gene, possibly because of a read error. The chain links TRBV5-1 to TRBJ2-5, with TRBD1 identical over 7 bases. From germline, CDR1 is SGHRS and CDR2 YFSETQ. This CDR3 is built from 13 residues. The CDR3 region has the DNA TGTGCCAGCAGCTTAGACAGGGCGAATGAGCAGTACTTC. Translation gives CASSLDRANEQYF.

The chain has TRBV12-3 or TRBV12-4 and TRBJ2-5; TRBD1 matches 7 bases. The V gene end was trimmed by 5 bases and the J gene end by 2 bases; junction bases not matched to a gene: 11. The CDR3 is 16 residues long. Here the CDR3 reads CASSDETGMRQETQYF. The DNA of the CDR3 is TGTGCCAGCAGTGATGAGACAGGGATGCGACAAGAGACCCAGTACTTC.

This sequence joins TRBV12-3 or TRBV12-4 and TRBJ2-7; TRBD1 matches 10 bases. The V and J ends lost 6 bases and 3 bases, in that order; junction bases with no gene match: 11. The CDR3 is 16 amino acids. The DNA for the CDR3 is TGTGCCAGCAGCTCGACGGGACAGGGGACCTACTACGAGCAGTACTTC. Protein sequence: CASSSTGQGTYYEQYF.

This clonotype was seen a few times. The chain joins TRBV6-5 to TRBJ2-1; 9 bases are a match to TRBD1. In germline, CDR1 is MNHEY, CDR2 SVGAGI. Unmatched junction bases numbered 13, after V lost 7 bases and J lost 9 bases. CDR3 length: 15 amino acids. The CDR3 DNA sequence: TGTGCCAGCAAAATAACAGGGGGCGTAGAGGGTGAGCAGTTCTTC. The encoded protein is CASKITGGVEGEQFF.

Worth noting for this clonotype: Mismatch with germline at one junction end may stem from a read error. The chain links TRBV20-1 to TRBJ1-1; no definite D call. The CDR3 is made up of 14 amino acids. The germline V gene has CDR1 DFQATT and CDR2 SNEGSKA (reference sequence). DNA for the CDR3: TGCAGCGCTAGTCAACATTGGCCGGACACTGAAGCTTTCTTT. Amino acids: CSASQHWPDTEAFF.